The sequence of this T cell receptor beta chain was determined in a study of beta chain features in type 1 diabetes. This clone was counted a few times. The V gene's germline CDR1 is MDHEN and CDR2 SYDVKM. CDR3 length: 15 residues. With 5 bases clipped from V and 8 bases from J, the junction kept 9 bases outside the gene matches. Expressed TCRB transcripts got sequenced, as all isolated RNA was reverse transcribed. Clones were sequenced by immunoSEQ multiplex PCR, and TCRdb holds only the in-frame ones, with some missing. The data contain 150,000 to 180,000 clones, roughly 11% of them seen just once; the ten biggest clones take up approximately 2%.

The specimen was central memory CD4+ T cells from blood. V and J are TRBV28 and TRBJ1-6, with 7 bases fitting TRBD1. This sequence was found in a man in his late teens or twenties in good health. CDR3 sequence (DNA): TGTGCCAGCAGTCCCATGGGCAGGGGGGATTCACCCCTCCACTTT. It yields the protein CASSPMGRGDSPLHF.